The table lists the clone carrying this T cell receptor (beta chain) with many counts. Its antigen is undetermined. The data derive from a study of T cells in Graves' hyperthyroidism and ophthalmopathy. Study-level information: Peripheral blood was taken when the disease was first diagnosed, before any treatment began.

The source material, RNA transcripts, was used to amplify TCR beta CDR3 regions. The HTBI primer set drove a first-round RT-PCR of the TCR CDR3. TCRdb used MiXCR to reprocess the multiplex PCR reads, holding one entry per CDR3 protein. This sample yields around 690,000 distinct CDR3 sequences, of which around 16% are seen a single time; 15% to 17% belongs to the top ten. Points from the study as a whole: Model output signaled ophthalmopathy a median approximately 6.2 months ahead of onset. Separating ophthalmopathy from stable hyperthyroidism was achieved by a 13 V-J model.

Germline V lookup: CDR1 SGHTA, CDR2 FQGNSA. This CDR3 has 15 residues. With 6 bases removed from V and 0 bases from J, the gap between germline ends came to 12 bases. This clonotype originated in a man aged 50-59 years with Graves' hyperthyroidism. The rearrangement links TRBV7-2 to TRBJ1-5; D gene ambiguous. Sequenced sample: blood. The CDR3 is CASRPTTNSNQPQHF. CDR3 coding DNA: TGTGCCAGCAGGCCAACTACCAATAGCAATCAGCCCCAGCATTTT.